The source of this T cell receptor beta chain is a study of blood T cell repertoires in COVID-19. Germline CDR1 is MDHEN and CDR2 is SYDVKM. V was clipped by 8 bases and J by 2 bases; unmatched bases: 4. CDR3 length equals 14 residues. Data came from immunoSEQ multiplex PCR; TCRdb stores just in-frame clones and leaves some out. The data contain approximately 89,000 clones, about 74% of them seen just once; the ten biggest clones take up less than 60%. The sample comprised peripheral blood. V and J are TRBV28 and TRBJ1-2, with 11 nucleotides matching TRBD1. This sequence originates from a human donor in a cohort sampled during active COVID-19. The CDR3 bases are TGTGCCAGCGGAGGGACAGGGGGAAACTATGGCTACACCTTC. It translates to CASGGTGGNYGYTF.